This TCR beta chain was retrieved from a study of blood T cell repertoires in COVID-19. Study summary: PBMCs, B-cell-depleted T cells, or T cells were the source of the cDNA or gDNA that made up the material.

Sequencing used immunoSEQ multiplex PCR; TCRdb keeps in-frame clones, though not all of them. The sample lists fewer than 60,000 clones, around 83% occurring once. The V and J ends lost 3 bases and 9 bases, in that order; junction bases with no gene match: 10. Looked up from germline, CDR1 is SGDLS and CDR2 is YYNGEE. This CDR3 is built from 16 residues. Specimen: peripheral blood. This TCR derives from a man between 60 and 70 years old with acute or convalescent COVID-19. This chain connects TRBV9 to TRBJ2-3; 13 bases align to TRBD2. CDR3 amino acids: CASSAGPGLAGVTQYF. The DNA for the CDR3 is TGTGCCAGCAGCGCGGGCCCCGGACTAGCGGGAGTCACGCAGTATTTT.